Below are 32 T cell receptor beta chains sequenced from a single sample in a study of blood T cell repertoires in COVID-19. Some clones are missing from TCRdb's copy, which holds only in-frame ones; the method was immunoSEQ multiplex PCR. This table has a few hundred thousand clones, more than 70% appearing once. Sequenced input: PBMCs or T cells enriched from blood (not recorded which). The receptors here all came from a man aged 40-55 years in a cohort exposed to, infected with or recovered from COVID-19 (not recorded which).

The V and J genes are TRBV18 and TRBJ2-3; D gene ambiguous. Trimming removed 3 bases from V and 0 bases from J, with 10 bases in between. This CDR3 contains 15 residues. Germline CDR1 and CDR2: KGHSH and LQKENI. Written as DNA, the CDR3 is TGTGCCAGCTCACCGATTATAGATAGCACAGATACGCAGTATTTT. It specifies CASSPIIDSTDTQYF.

The chain employs TRBV18 and TRBJ2-2; D is unclear. V dropped 1 base and J dropped 5 bases, with 5 bases sitting between them. CDR3 length equals 13 residues. CDR1 KGHSH and CDR2 LQKENI come from the germline V gene. In DNA, the CDR3 is TGTGCCAGCTCACCACAGAGAACCGGGGAGCTGTTTTTT. The encoded protein is CASSPQRTGELFF.

This sequence joins TRBV3-1 (or the pseudogene TRBV3-2) and TRBJ2-5; TRBD1 aligns across 8 bases. CDR1 LGHDT and CDR2 YNNKEL come from the germline V gene (reference sequence). The CDR3 covers 15 residues. Trimming took 2 bases from V and 5 from J; bases not matched to a gene: 7. The CDR3, as DNA: TGTGCCAGCAGCCAATACGGACAGGGCTGGGAGACCCAGTACTTC. Its translation: CASSQYGQGWETQYF.

This chain uses TRBV15 with TRBJ1-6, with D possibly being TRBD1 (5 bases). The CDR3 contains 16 residues. CDR1 is LNHNV and CDR2 is YYDKDF in the germline V gene (reference sequence). Trimming pared 3 bases from V and 6 bases from J, leaving 15 bases between. In nucleotides, the CDR3 is TGTGCCACCAGCAGGACAGTTTCGCCAAGTAATTCACCCCTCCACTTT. Its translation: CATSRTVSPSNSPLHF.

The chain recombines TRBV27 with TRBJ1-2; no definite D call. This CDR3 has 13 residues. V was trimmed by 6 bases and J by 2 bases, leaving 10 bases between them. Germline-derived CDR1 and CDR2 are MNHEY and SMNVEV (reference sequence). As DNA, the CDR3 is TGTGCCAGCAGCTTTACACCAAACTATGGCTACACCTTC. This translates into CASSFTPNYGYTF.

V usage is TRBV6-5 and J usage is TRBJ1-6, with D possibly matching TRBD1 (5 bases). V lost 7 bases and J lost 9, with 19 bases in between. Germline CDR1 and CDR2: MNHEY and SVGAGI. This CDR3 is built from 15 residues. The CDR3 coding sequence is TGTGCCAGCACCCTAAGGTCGGGGGGAGGTTCACCCCTCCACTTT. Translation gives CASTLRSGGGSPLHF.

In nucleotides, the CDR3 is TGTGCCTGGAGTGCTGACCGACTGAGGGTATATAATTCACCCCTCCACTTT. It specifies CAWSADRLRVYNSPLHF. V is TRBV30 and J is TRBJ1-6; D gene ambiguous. The CDR3 contains 17 residues. V shed 1 base and J shed 4 bases, with 17 bases lying between them. Germline V gives CDR1 GTSNPN, CDR2 SVGIG (reference sequence). The full variable domain, its missing parts supplied by reference TRBV30 and TRBJ1-6, is SQTIHQWPATLVQPVGSPLSLECTVEGTSNPNLYWYRQAAGRGLQLLFYSVGIGQISSEVPQNLSASRPQDRQFILSSKKLLLSDSGFYLCAWSADRLRVYNSPLHFGNGTRLTVT.

The genes are TRBV9 and TRBJ2-3; perhaps TRBD2 as D (6 bases). Trimming took 0 bases from V and 5 from J, leaving 10 bases between them. Germline V gene lookup returns CDR1 SGDLS and CDR2 YYNGEE. The CDR3 length is 14 residues. This chain's CDR3 is CASSVAGVVDTQYF. DNA of the CDR3: TGTGCCAGCAGCGTAGCGGGAGTCGTAGATACGCAGTATTTT.

This clone came up once. The CDR3 spells CATSVPSGSGTDTQYF. DNA of the CDR3: TGTGCCACCAGTGTCCCTAGCGGGAGTGGTACAGATACGCAGTATTTT. The chain employs TRBV24-1 and TRBJ2-3; 10 bases match TRBD2. From germline, CDR1 is KGHDR and CDR2 SFDVKD. J was trimmed by 3 bases and V by 5 bases; bases with no gene match: 7. This CDR3 has 16 residues.

This clone has a single count. V usage is TRBV7-5 and J usage is TRBJ2-1; the table's D call of TRBD2 was not tested on the DNA. TRBV7-5 counts as a pseudogene. This CDR3 contains 17 residues. The CDR3 spells CVRSREDLSGAYNEQFF. The DNA for the CDR3 is TGTGTCAGAAGCCGAGAGGACCTGAGCGGAGCTTACAATGAGCAGTTCTTC.

The rearrangement uses TRBV9 and TRBJ2-3; 8 positions match TRBD2. This CDR3 comprises 16 residues. Germline assignment: CDR1 SGDLS and CDR2 YYNGEE. V shed 0 bases and J 2 bases; nucleotides not matched to a gene: 5. The DNA of the CDR3 is TGTGCCAGCAGCGTAGAGGGACTAGGACTCACAGATACGCAGTATTTT. This translates into CASSVEGLGLTDTQYF.

As DNA, the CDR3 is TGTGCCAGCACCGCGCAACAGGGAGCCAACGAGCAGTACTTC. As protein: CASTAQQGANEQYF. The chain is built from TRBV2 and TRBJ2-7; TRBD1 is a possible D gene (6 bases). The CDR3 loop spans 14 amino acids. V lost 7 bases, J lost 5 bases, and 18 bases lay in between. The germline CDR1 and CDR2 sequences are SNHLY and FYNNEI.

This clone turned up a few times. V and J are TRBV5-6 and TRBJ2-1; the D gene is possibly TRBD2 (6 bases). Trimming shortened V by 2 bases and J by 4 bases, and 19 bases separated the two germline ends. CDR1 and CDR2 from the germline V gene are SGHDT and YYEEEE. The CDR3 is made up of 17 amino acids. CDR3 region: CASSFSQTSRHYNEQFF. The CDR3 nucleotides read TGTGCCAGCAGCTTCTCCCAGACTAGTCGGCATTACAATGAGCAGTTCTTC.

The chain carries TRBV6-4 and TRBJ1-5; 7 positions agree with TRBD1. Germline V CDR1 and CDR2: MRHNA, SNTAGT. V gave up 7 bases and J gave up 6 bases; unmatched junction bases: 9. The CDR3 extends over 14 amino acids. CDR3 bases: TGTGCCAGCACTTGCACAGGGGTTCTTCAGCCCCAGCATTTT. It is translated as CASTCTGVLQPQHF.

V and J are TRBV5-4 and TRBJ2-1; D perhaps matches TRBD1 (7 bases). CDR1 and CDR2 from the germline V gene are SGHNT and YYREEE (reference sequence). The CDR3 is made up of 15 amino acids. Trimming stripped 4 bases from V and 8 bases from J, with 19 bases between. The CDR3, as DNA: TGTGCCAGCAGCAACCGCAGACAGGGAGGCGATGAGCAGTTCTTC. Translating it yields CASSNRRQGGDEQFF. The entire variable domain, with the rest obtained from reference TRBV5-4 and TRBJ2-1, is as follows: ETGVTQSPTHLIKTRGQQVTLRCSSQSGHNTVSWYQQALGQGPQFIFQYYREEENGRGNFPPRFSGLQFPNYSSELNVNALELDDSALYLCASSNRRQGGDEQFFGPGTRLTVL.

This clone appeared once. The V and J genes are TRBV25-1 and TRBJ2-5; D possibly corresponds to TRBD2 (5 bases). From germline, CDR1 is MGHDK and CDR2 SYGVNS. This CDR3 is built from 13 residues. The V and J ends lost 1 base and 2 bases respectively, with 5 bases between them. CDR3 sequence: CASSESGQETQYF. The CDR3 coding sequence is TGTGCCAGCAGTGAATCGGGACAAGAGACCCAGTACTTC.

J is TRBJ2-2 and V is TRBV5-1; maybe TRBD1 (5 bases). V was trimmed by 1 base and J by 1 base, leaving 14 bases between them. This CDR3 region has 17 residues. Germline V CDR1 and CDR2: SGHRS, YFSETQ. The CDR3 reads CASSLNPTTGNTGELFF. The CDR3, as DNA: TGCGCCAGCAGCTTGAACCCCACAACAGGGAACACCGGGGAGCTGTTTTTT.

This clone was observed once. The rearrangement links TRBV7-2 to TRBJ2-7, with TRBD2 matching over 7 bases. The V and J ends lost 5 bases and 7 bases, in that order; junction bases with no gene match: 11. The germline gives CDR1 SGHTA, CDR2 FQGNSA. The CDR3 runs to 14 residues. The chain's CDR3 is CASSIGTTSREQYF. The CDR3 coding sequence is TGTGCCAGCAGCATCGGGACTACGTCTCGTGAGCAGTACTTC.

On this clone itself: Other nucleotide sequences from this sample produce the same CDR3. V and J are TRBV5-1 and TRBJ1-5; perhaps TRBD1 as D (5 bases). Germline CDR1 is SGHRS and CDR2 is YFSETQ. The CDR3 has 14 residues. V lost 1 base to trimming and J lost 0 bases, with 5 bases between them. CDR3 coding DNA: TGCGCCAGCAGCTTGACAGGTAGCAATCAGCCCCAGCATTTT. Residues: CASSLTGSNQPQHF.

The chain couples TRBV29-1 to TRBJ2-7; 9 bases are shared with TRBD1. V lost 6 bases to trimming and J lost 5 bases; unmatched junction nucleotides: 14. Germline V gene sequence: CDR1 SQVTM, CDR2 ANQGSEA. The CDR3 length is 15 residues. The CDR3 reads CSVQTPGTGSHEQYF. The DNA for the CDR3 is TGCAGCGTACAAACTCCCGGGACAGGGTCCCACGAGCAGTACTTC.

This clone was seen a single time. The chain couples TRBV7-6 to TRBJ1-4; unclear D gene. The CDR3 extends over 13 amino acids. Per the germline V gene, CDR1 is SGHVS and CDR2 is FNYEAQ. Trimming shortened V by 3 bases and J by 14 bases, and 16 bases separated the two germline ends. The CDR3 sequence: CASSLPGRERLFF. CDR3 in DNA: TGTGCCAGCAGCTTGCCAGGTCGGGAAAGGCTGTTTTTT.

J is TRBJ2-6 and V is TRBV5-1; the D gene is possibly TRBD2 (6 bases). The CDR3 length is 16 residues. Trimming removed 4 bases from V and 0 bases from J, with 11 bases in between. Germline loops: CDR1 SGHRS, CDR2 YFSETQ. CDR3 sequence reads: CASSPAGSSGANVLTF. DNA of the CDR3: TGCGCCAGCAGCCCGGCGGGATCCTCTGGGGCCAACGTCCTGACTTTC.

The V gene is TRBV7-9, the J gene TRBJ2-2, with 8 bases matching TRBD1. This CDR3 is 15 amino acids long. CDR1 is SEHNR, CDR2 FQNEAQ, per germline (reference sequence). V shed 6 bases and J 2 bases; nucleotides not matched to a gene: 5. The chain's CDR3 is CASRGTGRNTGELFF. In DNA, the CDR3 is TGTGCCAGCAGAGGGACAGGCAGAAACACCGGGGAGCTGTTTTTT.

V and J are TRBV3-1 (or the pseudogene TRBV3-2) and TRBJ1-2, with D possibly being TRBD1 (5 bases). Trimming took off 0 bases at V and 6 bases at J, with 17 bases between the two ends. Germline CDR1 is LGHDT and CDR2 is YNNKEL (reference sequence). The CDR3 sequence is 16 residues long. The CDR3 reads CASSQDRGGATHGYTF. CDR3 in DNA: TGTGCCAGCAGCCAAGATAGGGGTGGGGCCACACATGGCTACACCTTC.

CDR3 region: CASSRDRGLGEQYF. CDR3 nucleotides: TGTGCCAGCAGCCGGGACAGGGGATTAGGAGAGCAGTACTTC. The chain has TRBV5-6 and TRBJ2-7, with 10 bases lining up with TRBD1. CDR1 and CDR2 (germline): SGHDT, YYEEEE. With 4 bases clipped from V and 7 bases from J, the junction kept 8 bases outside the gene matches. The CDR3 has 14 residues.

This chain connects TRBV7-9 to TRBJ2-7, with 9 bases aligning to TRBD1. CDR3 length: 16 residues. Germline trimming cut 4 bases from V and 4 bases from J; bases unmatched to any gene: 11. From germline, CDR1 is SEHNR and CDR2 FQNEAQ (reference sequence). CDR3: CASSSNRGRISYEQYF. DNA of the CDR3: TGTGCCAGCAGCTCAAACAGGGGGCGCATTTCGTACGAGCAGTACTTC.

The chain couples TRBV28 to TRBJ2-5, with 8 bases lining up with TRBD2. Germline V gene sequence: CDR1 MDHEN, CDR2 SYDVKM. Losses at the gene ends were 6 bases for V and 0 bases for J; bases not matched to a gene: 6. The CDR3 length is 15 residues. The DNA for the CDR3 is TGTGCCAGCAGCGACCCTAGCGGGTACCAAGAGACCCAGTACTTC. Translated: CASSDPSGYQETQYF.

The chain carries TRBV10-3 and TRBJ1-1; D not certain. The germline V and J ends were trimmed by 8 bases and 1 base, with 11 bases remaining between them. The CDR3 covers 13 residues. The germline CDR1 and CDR2 sequences are ENHRY and SYGVKD. The DNA for the CDR3 is TGTGCCATCGGCCAAGTTCCGAACACTGAAGCTTTCTTT. Translated, it gives CAIGQVPNTEAFF.

This clone came up once. The chain links TRBV27 to TRBJ2-7, with 8 bases identical to TRBD1. V lost 7 bases, J lost 2 bases, and 7 bases stayed unmatched. The CDR3 totals 14 residues. Germline V gives CDR1 MNHEY, CDR2 SMNVEV (reference sequence). The CDR3 nucleotides are TGTGCCAGCATGTCAAGGACAGGGACCTACGAGCAGTACTTC. Its translation: CASMSRTGTYEQYF.

The rearrangement uses TRBV15 and TRBJ1-4; 7 bases are shared with TRBD1. J lost 4 bases, V lost 3 bases, and 2 bases had no gene match. CDR1 is LNHNV and CDR2 is YYDKDF in the germline V gene (reference sequence). The CDR3 spans 14 residues. The CDR3 DNA follows: TGTGCCACCAGCAGGACAGGGAATAATGAAAAACTGTTTTTT. Its protein product is CATSRTGNNEKLFF. Full variable domain (remainder filled in from reference TRBV15 and TRBJ1-4): DAMVIQNPRYQVTQFGKPVTLSCSQTLNHNVMYWYQQKSSQAPKLLFHYYDKDFNNEADTPDNFQSRRPNTSFCFLDIRSPGLGDTAMYLCATSRTGNNEKLFFGSGTQLSVL.

The chain is built from TRBV5-1 and TRBJ2-7, with TRBD2 as a possible D gene (5 bases). The germline V gene encodes CDR1 SGHRS and CDR2 YFSETQ. The CDR3 has 15 amino acids. V lost 1 base, J lost 3 bases, and 14 bases lay in between. CDR3 coding DNA: TGCGCCAGCAGCTTGAGTCCGGGGTCTGTCTACGAGCAGTACTTC. Its translation: CASSLSPGSVYEQYF.

The chain links TRBV18 to TRBJ1-5; 8 nucleotides agree with TRBD1. Trimming at V came to 4 bases and at J to 6 bases, leaving 5 bases not matched to a gene. The germline gives CDR1 KGHSH, CDR2 LQKENI. This CDR3 contains 14 residues. CDR3 residues: CASSLGQGSQPQHF. CDR3 DNA sequence: TGTGCCAGCTCACTCGGACAGGGTAGTCAGCCCCAGCATTTT.